One and the same sample provided the 10 T cell receptor beta chains below, sequenced in a study of identical twins. TCRdb re-called the 5' RACE reads through MiXCR, storing one row per CDR3 protein. Here the sample spans some 250,000 distinct CDR3 sequences, more than 9.5% being singletons. This sample was shared with a second study, whose subject was yellow fever vaccine responses in identical twins.

Source material: memory (CD45RO+) T cells sorted from blood. The receptors were gathered from a young woman in good health.

This clonotype was seen repeatedly, ten times or more. The chain recombines TRBV4-1 with TRBJ1-2, with D possibly TRBD1 on 6 matching bases. The V and J ends lost 0 bases and 4 bases respectively, with 12 bases between them. Germline V gives CDR1 MGHRA, CDR2 YSYEKL. The CDR3 loop spans 15 amino acids. CDR3 in DNA: TGCGCCAGCAGCCAAGATCCCGACAGGATCTATGGCTACACCTTC. It encodes CASSQDPDRIYGYTF.

This clonotype has more than one count but fewer than ten. The chain recombines TRBV15 with TRBJ2-1; perhaps TRBD2 as D (6 bases). Germline V lookup: CDR1 LNHNV, CDR2 YYDKDF (reference sequence). V shed 8 bases and J shed 8 bases, with 25 bases lying between them. There are 16 residues in the CDR3. The CDR3: CATSRGVRGSGDEQFF. The CDR3 DNA sequence: TGTGCCACCTCTCGAGGGGTAAGGGGCTCGGGGGATGAGCAGTTCTTC.

At least ten counts were recorded for this clonotype. The chain combines TRBV7-2 with TRBJ2-4; D gene uncertain. The CDR3 is 13 residues long. Per germline, CDR1 SGHTA and CDR2 FQGNSA. Trimming removed 1 base at V and 10 bases at J, with 11 bases between. This CDR3 is CASSLGVPPIQYF. In DNA form, the CDR3 reads TGTGCCAGCAGCTTAGGGGTTCCACCTATTCAGTACTTC.

The chain joins TRBV5-1 to TRBJ2-7; weak D call: TRBD2 (5 bases). The V gene lost 4 bases and the J gene lost 4 bases, with 9 bases spanning the gap. CDR3 length: 12 residues. The germline gives CDR1 SGHRS, CDR2 YFSETQ. The DNA of the CDR3 is TGCGCCAGCAGCCAGGACTTTTACGAGCAGTACTTC. It yields the protein CASSQDFYEQYF.

This chain uses TRBV20-1 with TRBJ2-7, with D perhaps matching TRBD1 or TRBD2 (5 bases each). This CDR3 contains 14 residues. Trimming pared 1 base from V and 3 bases from J, leaving 13 bases between. Germline V gives CDR1 DFQATT, CDR2 SNEGSKA (reference sequence). For the CDR3, the DNA is TGCAGTGCTAGAGCAGGGTGGGGGTACTACGAGCAGTACTTC. Encoded protein: CSARAGWGYYEQYF.

V is TRBV20-1 and J is TRBJ2-7; the match to TRBD2 covers 9 bases. CDR1 DFQATT and CDR2 SNEGSKA come from the germline V gene (reference sequence). The length of the CDR3 is 13 residues. V dropped 3 bases and J dropped 3; count of bases not matched to a gene: 3. Here the CDR3 reads CSASSGSLYEQYF. CDR3 coding DNA: TGCAGTGCTAGTAGCGGGAGTCTCTACGAGCAGTACTTC.

The table lists this clonotype with a few counts. The gene calls are TRBV20-1 and TRBJ2-1; TRBD1 might be the D (5 bases). CDR3 length: 11 residues. Germline V gene data show CDR1 as DFQATT and CDR2 as SNEGSKA (reference sequence). V lost 2 bases, J lost 12 bases, and 11 bases lay in between. CDR3 sequence: CSARLGQLQFF. In DNA form, the CDR3 reads TGCAGTGCTAGACTCGGACAACTGCAGTTCTTC.

There are a few counts of this clonotype. The J gene is TRBJ2-7, the V gene TRBV7-2; weak D call: TRBD2 (6 bases). Germline V gene sequence: CDR1 SGHTA, CDR2 FQGNSA. The length of the CDR3 is 13 residues. V was shortened by 7 bases and J by 2 bases, with 12 bases between the two germline ends. The CDR3 DNA reads TGTGCCAGCACCCCGGGACTCACCTACGAGCAGTACTTC. Its protein is CASTPGLTYEQYF.

The chain recombines TRBV27 with TRBJ1-5; possible D gene TRBD1, 5 bases. Deletions cut 6 bases from V and 2 bases from J, with 14 bases between. CDR1 is MNHEY, CDR2 SMNVEV, per germline (reference sequence). The CDR3 runs 15 residues. Here the CDR3 reads CASRQGLGGNQPQHF. The CDR3, as DNA: TGTGCCAGCAGGCAGGGTCTAGGGGGCAATCAGCCCCAGCATTTT.

This rearrangement joins TRBV29-1 to TRBJ1-1; D call uncertain. V lost 5 bases and J lost 4, with 20 bases in between. The CDR3 is 15 amino acids. The V gene's germline CDR1 is SQVTM and CDR2 ANQGSEA. CDR3 sequence (DNA): TGCAGCGTTCCCGGGGTCCGGGGAGAGGTCACTGAAGCTTTCTTT. Its translation is CSVPGVRGEVTEAFF.